This is a list of T cell receptor beta chains from one sample in a study of blood T cell repertoires in COVID-19. Clones were read by immunoSEQ multiplex PCR, and TCRdb kept only the in-frame ones, dropping some. The data show over 30,000 clones, with around 88% seen just once and around 6.9% held by the top ten. The specimen was peripheral blood. The source is a human donor in a cohort sampled during active COVID-19. Both conserved end residues are part of each CDR3. D genes are given only for firm matches. The listing skips clone size in some rows; elsewhere it reads once, few, many or a size class.

clone_size: -
v_call: TRBV7-6
cdr3_length: 15
j_call: TRBJ2-7
d_call: -
cdr3_nt: TGTGCCAGCAGCTTAGGGGGTCAGGGCCCCTACGAGCAGTACTTC
cdr3_aa: CASSLGGQGPYEQYF

clone_size: -
v_call: TRBV6-5
cdr3_length: 15
j_call: TRBJ1-5
d_call: -
cdr3_nt: TGTGCCAGCAGTTATAGAGAGAACGGCAATCAGCCCCAGCATTTT
cdr3_aa: CASSYRENGNQPQHF

clone_size: -
v_call: TRBV5-1
cdr3_length: 13
j_call: TRBJ2-1
d_call: TRBD1
cdr3_nt: TGCGCCAGCAGCCCCGGACAGGACAATGAGCAGTTCTTC
cdr3_aa: CASSPGQDNEQFF

clone_size: -
v_call: TRBV7-9
cdr3_length: 13
j_call: TRBJ1-5
d_call: -
cdr3_nt: TGTGCCAGCAGCTTAGGGGGGGATCAGCCCCAGCATTTT
cdr3_aa: CASSLGGDQPQHF

clone_size: once
v_call: TRBV29-1
cdr3_length: 12
j_call: TRBJ1-2
d_call: TRBD1
cdr3_nt: TGCAGCGTTGCTTTGGGACAGGGGGACTACACCTTC
cdr3_aa: CSVALGQGDYTF

clone_size: -
v_call: TRBV7-9
cdr3_length: 13
j_call: TRBJ1-1
d_call: -
cdr3_nt: TGTGCCAGTTCCCCGGGGGGGCTCACTGAAGCTTTCTTT
cdr3_aa: CASSPGGLTEAFF

clone_size: few
v_call: TRBV23-1
cdr3_length: 15
j_call: TRBJ2-1
d_call: -
cdr3_nt: TGCGCCAGCAGTCAATCAAGGAGGGTGGCGGATGAGCAGTTCTTC
cdr3_aa: CASSQSRRVADEQFF

clone_size: -
v_call: TRBV10-2
cdr3_length: 16
j_call: TRBJ2-1
d_call: TRBD2
cdr3_nt: TGCGCCAGCAAACTAGCGGGGGGGTCGACCTACAATGAGCAGTTCTTC
cdr3_aa: CASKLAGGSTYNEQFF

clone_size: -
v_call: TRBV27
cdr3_length: 14
j_call: TRBJ1-6
d_call: TRBD1
cdr3_nt: TGTGCCAGCAAAGTAGGACAGGAAAATTCACCCCTCCACTTT
cdr3_aa: CASKVGQENSPLHF

clone_size: once
v_call: TRBV4-2
cdr3_length: 13
j_call: TRBJ2-7
d_call: -
cdr3_nt: TGTGCCAGCAGCCAAGATTCAGACTACGAGCAGTACTTC
cdr3_aa: CASSQDSDYEQYF